The rows below give T cell receptor beta chains drawn from one sample of a study of T cell responses to AZD1222 COVID-19 vaccine. Clones were read by immunoSEQ multiplex PCR, and TCRdb kept only the in-frame ones, dropping some. The sample holds under 150,000 clones; almost 90% are singletons and the top ten take 1.5% to 2%. The sample here was peripheral blood, taken 28 days after the second AZD1222 dose. These receptors all stem from an adult who received the AZD1222 COVID-19 vaccine. CDR3s include the opening cysteine and the closing phenylalanine or tryptophan. The D gene is left open where the match is weak.

J | D | V | CDR3 | DNA
TRBJ2-1 | TRBD2 | TRBV6-2/TRBV6-3 | CASSRETSSGSQFF | TGTGCCAGCAGTCGAGAGACTAGCAGCGGCTCGCAGTTCTTC
TRBJ2-3 | - | TRBV12-3/TRBV12-4 | CASTLYTTDTQYF | TGTGCCAGCACGCTTTATACTACAGATACGCAGTATTTT
TRBJ2-3 | TRBD2 | TRBV27 | CASSKGLAGDTQYF | TGTGCCAGCAGCAAGGGACTAGCGGGAGATACGCAGTATTTT
TRBJ2-7 | TRBD1 | TRBV4-1 | CASSQGTGGPSEQYF | TGCGCCAGCAGCCAAGGGACAGGGGGCCCATCCGAGCAGTACTTC
TRBJ1-1 | - | TRBV3-1/TRBV3-2 | CASRSFRVTNTEAFF | TGTGCCAGCAGGTCATTCAGGGTAACGAACACTGAAGCTTTCTTT
TRBJ2-1 | TRBD1 | TRBV11-2 | CASRTPRGHNEQFF | TGTGCCAGCAGGACCCCCAGGGGGCACAATGAGCAGTTCTTC
TRBJ1-2 | TRBD1 | TRBV6-6 | CASSPSSGTGNLRDF | TGTGCCAGCAGTCCCTCGTCCGGGACAGGGAATCTAAGGGACTTC
TRBJ2-5 | - | TRBV7-9 | CASSLAAGTETQYF | TGTGCCAGCAGCTTAGCTGCGGGAACAGAGACCCAGTACTTC
TRBJ2-2 | TRBD2 | TRBV11-3 | CASSLEAGLAKSGELFF | TGTGCCAGCAGCTTAGAGGCCGGACTAGCGAAATCCGGGGAGCTGTTTTTT
TRBJ2-2 | TRBD1 | TRBV28 | CASKLPLGQGAANTGELFF | TGTGCCAGCAAATTACCCTTGGGACAGGGGGCGGCTAACACCGGGGAGCTGTTTTTT
TRBJ2-7 | - | TRBV28 | CASRSMGLPSYEQYF | TGTGCCAGCAGATCAATGGGGCTACCATCCTACGAGCAGTACTTC
TRBJ1-5 | - | TRBV19 | CATRGPNQPQHF | TGTGCCACCAGGGGCCCAAATCAGCCCCAGCATTTT
TRBJ1-5 | - | TRBV4-3 | CASSLELGLNQPQHF | TGCGCCAGCAGCCTCGAGCTTGGGCTTAATCAGCCCCAGCATTTT
TRBJ2-7 | - | TRBV11-2 | CASSWTQGGEQYF | TGTGCCAGCAGCTGGACACAGGGTGGCGAGCAGTACTTC
TRBJ2-7 | TRBD2 | TRBV29-1 | CSGTGTSLYEQYF | TGCAGCGGTACCGGGACTAGCCTCTACGAGCAGTACTTC
TRBJ1-1 | - | TRBV6-5 | CASSYSAGGKAEAFF | TGTGCCAGCAGTTACTCAGCGGGGGGCAAGGCTGAAGCTTTCTTT
TRBJ1-2 | - | TRBV11-2 | CASSLEGVEGYTF | TGTGCCAGCAGCTTGGAGGGAGTAGAGGGCTACACCTTC
TRBJ1-1 | - | TRBV7-2 | CASSSYRTAALEAFF | TGTGCCAGCAGCTCATACAGGACCGCGGCCCTTGAAGCTTTCTTT
TRBJ1-2 | - | TRBV5-1 | CASSLAAGQGFGDGYTF | TGCGCCAGCAGCTTGGCGGCGGGCCAAGGGTTCGGCGATGGCTACACCTTC
TRBJ1-2 | TRBD1 | TRBV18 | CASSPIRQGDGYTF | TGTGCCAGCTCACCAATAAGACAGGGAGATGGCTACACCTTC
TRBJ2-3 | - | TRBV24-1 | CATSDMGRESPDTQYF | TGTGCCACCAGTGACATGGGACGAGAGAGCCCAGATACGCAGTATTTT
TRBJ2-2 | - | TRBV5-4 | CASSVQGLNTGELFF | TGTGCCAGCAGCGTACAGGGCCTGAACACCGGGGAGCTGTTTTTT